Presented here are 27 T cell receptor beta chains from one specimen sequenced in a study of T cells in Graves' hyperthyroidism and ophthalmopathy. TCR beta CDR3 sequences were amplified from RNA transcripts. RT-PCR in the first round (using the HTBI primer set) targeted the TCR CDR3. TCRdb reprocessed the multiplex PCR reads via MiXCR and lists one record per CDR3 protein. The sample has 300,000 to 450,000 distinct CDR3 sequences, around 25% seen once. Sequenced sample: blood. Receptors were obtained from a man in his forties or fifties with Graves' hyperthyroidism.

This clonotype was picked up many times. This chain links TRBV11-2 with TRBJ1-2; D perhaps matches TRBD1 (5 bases). This CDR3 is 13 amino acids long. V was shortened by 1 base and J by 8 bases, with 11 bases between the two germline ends. Germline CDR1 reads SGHAT; CDR2 reads FQNNGV. CDR3 loop: CASSLGGGSGYTF. CDR3 bases: TGTGCCAGCAGCTTAGGGGGGGGGAGCGGCTACACCTTC.

V usage is TRBV5-1 and J usage is TRBJ2-4, with 8 positions matching TRBD1. Trimming removed 3 bases from V and 6 bases from J; junction bases left unmatched: 2. CDR1 and CDR2 from the germline V gene are SGHRS and YFSETQ. The CDR3 is 13 amino acids. The CDR3 reads CASSSGQVNIQYF. As DNA, the CDR3 is TGCGCCAGCAGCTCGGGACAGGTAAACATTCAGTACTTC.

The rearrangement uses TRBV20-1 and TRBJ2-3; TRBD2 matches at 8 bases. Germline V CDR1 and CDR2: DFQATT, SNEGSKA (reference sequence). V lost 3 bases, J lost 2 bases, and 4 bases stayed unmatched. The CDR3 has 14 amino acids. CDR3 in amino acids: CSASLAGSTDTQYF. The CDR3 region has the DNA TGCAGTGCTAGCCTAGCGGGTTCCACAGATACGCAGTATTTT.

This clonotype turned up a few times. This chain links TRBV12-3 or TRBV12-4 with TRBJ2-1; 11 nucleotides agree with TRBD2. Trimming took 6 bases from V and 6 from J; bases not matched to a gene: 1. The length of the CDR3 is 13 residues. The CDR3 nucleotides are TGTGCCAGCAGGACTAGCGGGATCAATGAGCAGTTCTTC. This gives the protein CASRTSGINEQFF.

The table lists this clonotype with a few counts. The rearrangement links TRBV2 to TRBJ1-6; no definite D call. This CDR3 contains 14 residues. Trimming shortened V by 5 bases and J by 4 bases, and 9 bases separated the two germline ends. Germline V gives CDR1 SNHLY, CDR2 FYNNEI. CDR3 in DNA: TGTGCCAGCAGTTTACGGACTTATAATTCACCCCTCCACTTT. This sequence encodes CASSLRTYNSPLHF. The complete variable domain, with remaining parts taken from reference TRBV2 and TRBJ1-6, reads EPEVTQTPSHQVTQMGQEVILRCVPISNHLYFYWYRQILGQKVEFLVSFYNNEISEKSEIFDDQFSVERPDGSNFTLKIRSTKLEDSAMYFCASSLRTYNSPLHFGNGTRLTVT.

This clonotype was detected ten times or more. The rearrangement uses TRBV5-1 and TRBJ2-1; 9 bases line up with TRBD1. This CDR3 spans 15 amino acids. Germline V lookup: CDR1 SGHRS, CDR2 YFSETQ. V lost 4 bases and J lost 1; bases outside the gene matches: 3. CDR3 sequence (DNA): TGCGCCAGCAGCGAACAGGGGGCTTCCTACAATGAGCAGTTCTTC. Translation gives CASSEQGASYNEQFF.

This clonotype occurred many times. The chain is built from TRBV6-1 and TRBJ2-3; D may be TRBD1 (6 bases). This CDR3 region has 15 residues. Germline loops: CDR1 MNHNS, CDR2 SASEGT. Trimming removed 5 bases at V and 1 base at J, with 13 bases between. CDR3 protein: CASSLLYRGTDTQYF. The CDR3 nucleotides read TGTGCCAGCAGTTTACTCTACAGGGGCACAGATACGCAGTATTTT.

This clonotype was counted ten times or more. J is TRBJ2-3 and V is TRBV7-6, with 8 positions matching TRBD2. The CDR3 has 17 amino acids. Germline V gene data show CDR1 as SGHVS and CDR2 as FNYEAQ. After removal of 4 bases from V and 0 bases from J, the junction contained 9 bases not matched to a gene. CDR3 sequence: CASSSRAGGHSTDTQYF. Written as DNA, the CDR3 is TGTGCCAGCAGCTCACGGGCGGGAGGCCACAGCACAGATACGCAGTATTTT.

Comments on this clonotype: This may stem from a read error, because a much larger clone lies one nucleotide away. The chain recombines TRBV6-2 or TRBV6-3 with TRBJ2-3; D may be TRBD2 (6 bases). Between the trimmed V and J ends, which lost 0 bases and 2 bases, there was a span of 12 bases. Germline V CDR1 and CDR2: MNHEY, SVGEGT. The CDR3 length is 16 residues. CDR3 sequence reads: CASSYSGGLNTDTQYF. The CDR3 nucleotides read TGTGCCAGCAGTTACTCGGGGGGATTGAACACAGATACGCAGTATTTT.

This clonotype showed up many times. This rearrangement joins TRBV2 to TRBJ1-5; D perhaps matches TRBD1 (6 bases). CDR3 length: 14 amino acids. Between the trimmed V and J ends, which lost 4 bases and 6 bases, there was a span of 13 bases. Looked up from germline, CDR1 is SNHLY and CDR2 is FYNNEI. CDR3 sequence: CASSAGARGQPQHF. The CDR3 DNA reads TGTGCCAGCAGTGCGGGGGCGCGAGGTCAGCCCCAGCATTTT.

The chain carries TRBV30 and TRBJ2-7; D possibly corresponds to TRBD2 (6 bases). Germline values: CDR1 GTSNPN, CDR2 SVGIG (reference sequence). Trimming removed 0 bases at V and 3 bases at J, with 12 bases between. The CDR3 consists of 14 residues. The CDR3 spells CAWSVDGSFYEQYF. The CDR3 DNA sequence: TGTGCCTGGAGTGTAGACGGGAGCTTCTACGAGCAGTACTTC.

For this clonotype: A read error may be the cause here, since a much bigger clone is one base away. The chain employs TRBV11-2 and TRBJ2-5; 9 nucleotides agree with TRBD1. Germline V gene sequence: CDR1 SGHAT, CDR2 FQNNGV. The CDR3 loop spans 15 amino acids. CDR3 sequence (DNA): TGTGCCAGCAGCTCCACGGACAGGGGTGGGGAGATCCAGTACTTC. Translated, it gives CASSSTDRGGEIQYF. Filled out from reference TRBV11-2 and TRBJ2-5, the complete variable domain reads EAGVAQSPRYKIIEKRQSVAFWCNPISGHATLYWYQQILGQGPKLLIQFQNNGVVDDSQLPKDRFSAERLKGVDSTLKIQPAKLEDSAVYLCASSSTDRGGEIQYFGPGTRLLVL.

The CDR3 spells CASANSGSYNEQFF. The CDR3 region has the DNA TGTGCTAGTGCAAATAGCGGGTCTTACAATGAGCAGTTCTTC. The chain recombines TRBV12-5 with TRBJ2-1; 7 nucleotides agree with TRBD2. Germline lookup yields CDR1 LGHNT and CDR2 FRNRAP. V lost 7 bases and J lost 4; bases outside the gene matches: 7. The CDR3 extends over 14 amino acids.

At least ten counts were recorded for this clonotype. The CDR3: CASSPRDSTQYF. CDR3 nucleotides: TGTGCCAGCAGCCCACGGGACAGTACCCAGTACTTC. The chain recombines TRBV3-1 with TRBJ2-5; 7 bases are a match to TRBD1. Germline V CDR1 and CDR2: LGHDT, YNNKEL (reference sequence). V was pared by 4 bases and J by 8 bases, with 4 bases of the junction left unmatched. The CDR3 is 12 amino acids.

The V call is TRBV7-3, the J call TRBJ2-3, with D tentatively TRBD2 (6 bases). Germline CDR1 is SGHTA and CDR2 is FQGTGA. The length of the CDR3 is 15 residues. V lost 4 bases and J lost 2, with 13 bases in between. CDR3 coding DNA: TGTGCCAGCAGCTCAAGCGGGTTTCCCACAGATACGCAGTATTTT. Protein: CASSSSGFPTDTQYF. Looking up the rest from reference TRBV7-3 and TRBJ2-3 gives the full variable domain: GAGVSQTPSNKVTEKGKYVELRCDPISGHTALYWYRQSLGQGPEFLIYFQGTGAADDSGLPNDRFFAVRPEGSVSTLKIQRTERGDSAVYLCASSSSGFPTDTQYFGPGTRLTVL.

This rearrangement joins TRBV6-1 to TRBJ2-4; TRBD2 aligns across 8 bases. From germline, CDR1 is MNHNS and CDR2 SASEGT. The CDR3 is 17 amino acids. Losses at the gene ends were 0 bases for V and 0 bases for J; bases not matched to a gene: 4. The DNA for the CDR3 is TGTGCCAGCAGTGAAGCGCACGCGGGAGGAGCCAAAAACATTCAGTACTTC. Encoded protein: CASSEAHAGGAKNIQYF.

Written as DNA, the CDR3 is TGTGCCAGCAGTCCACCCAGGCAGCCCCAGCATTTT. Residues: CASSPPRQPQHF. V is TRBV28 and J is TRBJ1-5; D unresolved. CDR3 length: 12 amino acids. Germline assignment: CDR1 MDHEN and CDR2 SYDVKM. V lost 5 bases, J lost 7 bases, and 9 bases lay in between.

Many counts were recorded for this clonotype. This chain links TRBV30 with TRBJ2-1, with 10 bases aligning to TRBD1. This CDR3 contains 13 residues. With 1 base clipped from V and 6 bases from J, the junction kept 0 bases outside the gene matches. The germline CDR1 and CDR2 sequences are GTSNPN and SVGIG (reference sequence). The CDR3 bases are TGTGCCTGGAGTGGGACAGGGGGCAATGAGCAGTTCTTC. It yields the protein CAWSGTGGNEQFF.

The chain employs TRBV6-5 and TRBJ2-1, with no clear D. Germline V gene data show CDR1 as MNHEY and CDR2 as SVGAGI. The V end lost 4 bases, the J end lost 8 bases, and 9 bases lay between the germline ends. This CDR3 region has 12 residues. DNA of the CDR3: TGTGCCAGCAGTTTGGCGTCCTATGAGCAGTTCTTC. Its translation is CASSLASYEQFF.

At least ten counts were recorded for this clonotype. V and J are TRBV7-2 and TRBJ2-3; weak D call: TRBD1 (5 bases). The CDR3 has 14 residues. CDR1 and CDR2 (germline): SGHTA, FQGNSA. V was cut by 5 bases and J by 2 bases, with 11 bases left in between. The CDR3 DNA is TGTGCCAGCAGCGTAGGGGCCCACACAGATACGCAGTATTTT. Amino acid sequence: CASSVGAHTDTQYF.

This clonotype has more than one count but fewer than ten. This chain joins TRBV6-5 and TRBJ1-1; TRBD1 is a possible D gene (6 bases). Germline CDR1 and CDR2: MNHEY and SVGAGI. This CDR3 is built from 16 residues. V was shortened by 0 bases and J by 5 bases, with 16 bases between the two germline ends. CDR3 nucleotide sequence: TGTGCCAGCAGTTACTCGAATTTCGGGGGGCAAACTGAAGCTTTCTTT. Translated: CASSYSNFGGQTEAFF.

This clonotype was seen more than once but under ten times. This chain joins TRBV10-3 and TRBJ2-2; no clear D. This CDR3 spans 15 amino acids. From germline, CDR1 is ENHRY and CDR2 SYGVKD. Trimming cost V 2 bases and J 1 base, with 8 bases left between them. DNA of the CDR3: TGTGCCATCAGTGAGGACGGGTTGAACACCGGGGAGCTGTTTTTT. This gives the protein CAISEDGLNTGELFF.

This clonotype has at least ten counts. The rearrangement links TRBV6-2 or TRBV6-3 to TRBJ1-1; no clear D. The CDR3 has 14 amino acids. Trimming shortened V by 8 bases and J by 1 base, and 14 bases separated the two germline ends. Germline V gene lookup returns CDR1 MNHEY and CDR2 SVGEGT. The CDR3 spells CASGEGVWNTEAFF. The CDR3 DNA follows: TGTGCCAGCGGGGAGGGTGTATGGAACACTGAAGCTTTCTTT.

This chain joins TRBV20-1 and TRBJ2-5; TRBD2 matches at 7 bases. The CDR3 is 14 amino acids. With 1 base clipped from V and 5 bases from J, the junction kept 7 bases outside the gene matches. Germline CDR1 DFQATT, CDR2 SNEGSKA (reference sequence). CDR3 sequence: CSARVPGRGETQYF. For the CDR3, the DNA is TGCAGTGCTAGAGTCCCAGGGCGGGGGGAGACCCAGTACTTC.

This clonotype was counted many times. The chain links TRBV7-9 to TRBJ2-3; TRBD2 aligns across 12 bases. The CDR3 is made up of 15 amino acids. CDR1 SEHNR and CDR2 FQNEAQ come from the germline V gene (reference sequence). Germline trimming cut 5 bases from V and 3 bases from J; bases unmatched to any gene: 3. The DNA for the CDR3 is TGTGCCAGCAGCCGACTAGCGGGAGAGACAGATACGCAGTATTTT. It yields the protein CASSRLAGETDTQYF.

This clonotype was counted many times. V and J are TRBV11-2 and TRBJ2-1; tentatively, D is TRBD1 (5 bases). Per germline, CDR1 SGHAT and CDR2 FQNNGV. V was shortened by 5 bases and J by 4 bases, with 15 bases between the two germline ends. This CDR3 is 15 amino acids long. The chain's CDR3 is CASSPDSAQYNEQFF. CDR3 nucleotides: TGTGCCAGCAGCCCCGACAGTGCCCAATACAATGAGCAGTTCTTC.

This chain links TRBV5-1 with TRBJ2-5, with TRBD2 matching 9 bases. This CDR3 contains 16 residues. Germline CDR1 SGHRS, CDR2 YFSETQ. With V trimmed by 5 bases and J by 5 bases, 13 bases remained unmatched. CDR3: CASSKTSGSGWETQYF. CDR3 coding DNA: TGCGCCAGCAGTAAGACTAGCGGCAGCGGGTGGGAGACCCAGTACTTC.